The 28 T cell receptor beta chains below all came from one sample that was sequenced in a study of control samples from healthy donors and cancer patients. The protocol was immunoSEQ multiplex PCR, while the TCRdb copy is restricted to in-frame clones and leaves out a portion. Of almost 85,000 clones in the sample, 80% to 90% were seen once. The sequenced sample consisted of PBMCs. These receptors came from a man in his 60s with head and neck cancer.

The chain is built from TRBV3-1 (or the pseudogene TRBV3-2) and TRBJ2-6, with D perhaps TRBD1 (7 bases). Trimming removed 1 base at V and 0 bases at J, with 16 bases between. CDR3 length: 19 amino acids. Germline V gene data show CDR1 as LGHDT and CDR2 as YNNKEL (reference sequence). CDR3 loop: CASSQGAGGPTSGANVLTF. The CDR3 nucleotides are TGTGCCAGCAGCCAAGGGGCAGGGGGGCCAACCTCTGGGGCCAACGTCCTGACTTTC.

V and J are TRBV2 and TRBJ1-2, with TRBD1 as a possible D gene (5 bases). Germline lookup yields CDR1 SNHLY and CDR2 FYNNEI. The CDR3 consists of 13 residues. V shed 4 bases and J shed 4 bases, with 10 bases lying between them. This CDR3 reads CASSVIGAYGYTF. CDR3 DNA: TGTGCCAGCAGTGTAATAGGGGCCTATGGCTACACCTTC.

This chain joins TRBV5-1 and TRBJ2-1, with TRBD1 matching 9 bases. V dropped 0 bases and J dropped 5; count of bases not matched to a gene: 3. The CDR3 loop spans 15 amino acids. Germline CDR1 SGHRS, CDR2 YFSETQ. CDR3 nucleotides: TGCGCCAGCAGCTTGGGGGGGACAGGGCACAATGAGCAGTTCTTC. This codes for CASSLGGTGHNEQFF.

The chain carries TRBV24-1 and TRBJ1-2; no clear D. This CDR3 region has 12 residues. V was shortened by 2 bases and J by 3 bases, with 3 bases between the two germline ends. Germline V gives CDR1 KGHDR, CDR2 SFDVKD. The CDR3 protein is CATSDYDYGYTF. The CDR3 bases are TGTGCCACCAGTGATTACGACTATGGCTACACCTTC.

V is TRBV21-1 and J is TRBJ1-5. TRBV21-1 is a listed pseudogene. CDR3 length: 13 residues. The CDR3, as DNA: TGTGCCAGCAGCAAACAGGGAGGAACAGCCCAGCATTTT. Its translation is CASSKQGGTAQHF.

The CDR3 is CASSPLRHQVPQNTEAFF. The CDR3 DNA sequence: TGTGCCAGTAGTCCGCTTAGGCACCAGGTCCCCCAGAACACTGAAGCTTTCTTT. The gene calls are TRBV19 and TRBJ1-1; D gene uncertain. CDR1 is LNHDA and CDR2 is SQIVND in the germline V gene (reference sequence). Trimming removed 5 bases at V and 1 base at J, with 23 bases between. The length of the CDR3 is 18 residues.

The CDR3 DNA reads TGTGCCAGCAGCCAAGCAATCAGTATTGGCCGCCGATCTAACACCGGGGAGCTGTTTTTT. This gives the protein CASSQAISIGRRSNTGELFF. The chain is built from TRBV4-2 and TRBJ2-2; D gene uncertain. CDR1 is LGHNA, CDR2 YNFKEQ, per germline. The CDR3 is 20 amino acids. The V end lost 1 base, the J end lost 2 bases, and 23 bases lay between the germline ends.

This clone was picked up one time. The V call is TRBV24-1, the J call TRBJ1-5; D gene unclear. Between the trimmed V and J ends, which lost 3 bases and 5 bases, there was a span of 4 bases. This CDR3 spans 12 amino acids. The germline gives CDR1 KGHDR, CDR2 SFDVKD. CDR3: CATSDGDQPQHF. CDR3 DNA: TGTGCCACCAGTGATGGAGATCAGCCCCAGCATTTT.

The V call is TRBV18, the J call TRBJ2-2, with a tentative D call TRBD1 (6 bases). CDR1 is KGHSH, CDR2 LQKENI, per germline. This CDR3 region has 16 residues. Trimming removed 5 bases at V and 0 bases at J, with 13 bases between. CDR3 residues: CASSSSQGPNTGELFF. Here the CDR3 DNA reads TGTGCCAGCTCATCTTCACAGGGACCGAACACCGGGGAGCTGTTTTTT. The variable domain in full, with the rest retrieved from reference TRBV18 and TRBJ2-2, is NAGVMQNPRHLVRRRGQEARLRCSPMKGHSHVYWYRQLPEEGLKFMVYLQKENIIDESGMPKERFSAEFPKEGPSILRIQQVVRGDSAAYFCASSSSQGPNTGELFFGEGSRLTVL.

The CDR3 sequence: CASSRQGDTEAFF. The CDR3 DNA reads as TGCGCCAGCAGCCGGCAGGGGGACACTGAAGCTTTCTTT. The genes are TRBV5-1 and TRBJ1-1; 7 bases align to TRBD1. CDR1 and CDR2 (germline): SGHRS, YFSETQ. V shed 4 bases, J shed 3 bases, and the junction held 3 bases outside the gene matches. There are 13 residues in the CDR3.

The chain has TRBV5-1 and TRBJ2-3; 8 positions match TRBD2. Unmatched junction bases numbered 8, after V lost 4 bases and J lost 4 bases. Germline V CDR1 and CDR2: SGHRS, YFSETQ. The length of the CDR3 is 15 residues. CDR3 sequence: CASSLSGISPDTQYF. CDR3 DNA: TGCGCCAGCAGCCTTAGCGGGATCAGCCCAGATACGCAGTATTTT.

The V gene is TRBV7-9, the J gene TRBJ2-3; 11 nucleotides align to TRBD2. Germline V gives CDR1 SEHNR, CDR2 FQNEAQ (reference sequence). J gave up 4 bases and V 1 base, and 1 base lay outside the gene matches. The CDR3 runs 15 residues. Here the CDR3 reads CASSLVSGRADTQYF. The CDR3 nucleotides read TGTGCCAGCAGCTTAGTTAGCGGGAGGGCAGATACGCAGTATTTT.

The chain employs TRBV13 and TRBJ2-1; D is unresolved. This CDR3 region has 14 residues. CDR1 PRHDT and CDR2 FYEKMQ come from the germline V gene (reference sequence). The V gene lost 5 bases and the J gene lost 0 bases, with 8 bases spanning the gap. The CDR3 loop reads CASSHGSSYNEQFF. CDR3 DNA: TGTGCCAGCAGCCATGGAAGCTCCTACAATGAGCAGTTCTTC.

The rearrangement uses TRBV4-2 and TRBJ2-1; 12 nucleotides align to TRBD2. Germline-derived CDR1 and CDR2 are LGHNA and YNFKEQ. This CDR3 has 16 amino acids. The junction had 7 bases not matched to a gene; V was cut back by 4 bases and J by 6 bases. CDR3 residues: CASSLTLAGGGNEQFF. The CDR3 region has the DNA TGTGCCAGCAGCCTTACACTAGCGGGAGGAGGCAATGAGCAGTTCTTC.

The V and J genes are TRBV7-2 and TRBJ2-1; D is perhaps TRBD2 (7 bases). This CDR3 has 16 residues. Germline-derived CDR1 and CDR2 are SGHTA and FQGNSA. V lost 5 bases to trimming and J lost 3 bases, with 17 bases between them. CDR3 sequence reads: CASSPWGGADYNEQFF. The DNA of the CDR3 is TGTGCCAGCAGCCCCTGGGGGGGGGCGGACTACAATGAGCAGTTCTTC.

The V gene is TRBV28, the J gene TRBJ2-1; D not certain. CDR1 MDHEN and CDR2 SYDVKM come from the germline V gene. The CDR3 totals 11 residues. Trimming removed 5 bases from V and 10 bases from J, with 9 bases in between. CDR3 sequence: CASSPLREQFF. The CDR3 DNA reads as TGTGCCAGCAGTCCTTTAAGGGAGCAGTTCTTC.

The chain combines TRBV2 with TRBJ2-2; D unclear. V dropped 6 bases and J dropped 6 bases, with 8 bases sitting between them. The CDR3 runs 12 residues. Germline V gene data show CDR1 as SNHLY and CDR2 as FYNNEI. The CDR3 region is CASRRSSGELFF. In DNA form, the CDR3 reads TGTGCCAGCAGGCGGAGTTCCGGGGAGCTGTTTTTT.

The V gene is TRBV27, the J gene TRBJ2-7; 9 positions match TRBD1. V shed 3 bases and J 2 bases; nucleotides not matched to a gene: 5. CDR3 length equals 15 residues. CDR1 and CDR2 from the germline V gene are MNHEY and SMNVEV (reference sequence). The CDR3: CASSFKGQGTYEQYF. The DNA of the CDR3 is TGTGCCAGCAGTTTTAAGGGACAGGGAACCTACGAGCAGTACTTC.

V and J are TRBV5-1 and TRBJ2-1; 10 bases are a match to TRBD2. The J segment lost 7 bases and the V segment lost 3 bases, leaving 7 bases of the junction unmatched. The CDR3 covers 15 residues. Germline CDR1 reads SGHRS; CDR2 reads YFSETQ. The CDR3 spells CASSYASGSSNEQFF. CDR3 bases: TGCGCCAGCAGCTATGCTAGCGGGAGTAGTAATGAGCAGTTCTTC.

The chain carries TRBV11-2 and TRBJ1-3; D unresolved. The CDR3 consists of 13 residues. Germline-derived CDR1 and CDR2 are SGHAT and FQNNGV. Deletions cut 4 bases from V and 3 bases from J, with 7 bases between. As DNA, the CDR3 is TGTGCCAGCAGCTCCACAAGTGGAAACACCATATATTTT. This codes for CASSSTSGNTIYF.

This chain connects TRBV10-3 to TRBJ1-2, with D possibly matching TRBD1 (6 bases). Germline loops: CDR1 ENHRY, CDR2 SYGVKD. CDR3 length equals 13 residues. The V and J ends lost 6 bases and 1 base respectively, with 9 bases between them. The CDR3 region is CAISGGHNYGYTF. For the CDR3, the DNA is TGTGCCATCAGCGGGGGCCATAACTATGGCTACACCTTC.

A word on this clone: The germline gene is not matched at one end of the junction; a read error may be the cause. This chain uses TRBV2 with TRBJ2-7; D is unresolved. Germline assignment: CDR1 SNHLY and CDR2 FYNNEI. The length of the CDR3 is 13 residues. The CDR3 DNA reads TGTGCCCGCAGCCCGGCGAACTCCTACGAGCAGTACTTC. Its translation is CARSPANSYEQYF.

The genes are TRBV27 and TRBJ2-1, with a weak D call TRBD2 (6 bases). CDR1 is MNHEY and CDR2 is SMNVEV in the germline V gene (reference sequence). This CDR3 is 14 amino acids long. Trimming took off 3 bases at V and 5 bases at J, with 11 bases between the two ends. As DNA, the CDR3 is TGTGCCAGCAGTTTGTCTAGCGCCAACAATGAGCAGTTCTTC. Protein: CASSLSSANNEQFF.

The V and J genes are TRBV12-3 or TRBV12-4 and TRBJ1-1, with D unresolved. Deletions cut 3 bases from V and 5 bases from J, with 7 bases between. This CDR3 spans 12 amino acids. The CDR3 bases are TGTGCCAGCAGTTTTAGGGTTACTGAAGCTTTCTTT. Amino acids: CASSFRVTEAFF.

This chain uses TRBV7-2 with TRBJ1-5; no definite D call. Trimming removed 5 bases from V and 7 bases from J, with 9 bases in between. The CDR3 sequence is 12 residues long. Germline lookup yields CDR1 SGHTA and CDR2 FQGNSA. CDR3 DNA sequence: TGTGCCAGCAGCCTCAATAAGCAGCCCCAGCATTTT. Protein product: CASSLNKQPQHF.

CDR3 sequence reads: CSVREGSSYNEQFF. In nucleotides, the CDR3 is TGCAGCGTACGGGAGGGGAGCTCCTACAATGAGCAGTTCTTC. The chain couples TRBV29-1 to TRBJ2-1; TRBD2 aligns across 8 bases. Germline CDR1 SQVTM, CDR2 ANQGSEA. V shed 6 bases, J shed 0 bases, and the junction held 4 bases outside the gene matches. This CDR3 has 14 amino acids.

V usage is TRBV12-3 or TRBV12-4 and J usage is TRBJ1-6; 7 nucleotides agree with TRBD1. V dropped 8 bases and J dropped 6; count of bases not matched to a gene: 4. This CDR3 is 13 amino acids long. CDR3 DNA: TGTGCCAGCGGAGGGACAGCTAATTCACCCCTCCACTTT. Protein sequence: CASGGTANSPLHF.

V and J are TRBV7-2 and TRBJ2-2, with TRBD2 as a possible D gene (6 bases). The CDR3 has 16 residues. The V gene lost 5 bases and the J gene lost 4 bases, with 17 bases spanning the gap. The germline V gene encodes CDR1 SGHTA and CDR2 FQGNSA. The CDR3 loop is CASSPGSWGVTGELFF. CDR3 nucleotides: TGTGCCAGCAGCCCAGGCTCGTGGGGGGTCACCGGGGAGCTGTTTTTT.